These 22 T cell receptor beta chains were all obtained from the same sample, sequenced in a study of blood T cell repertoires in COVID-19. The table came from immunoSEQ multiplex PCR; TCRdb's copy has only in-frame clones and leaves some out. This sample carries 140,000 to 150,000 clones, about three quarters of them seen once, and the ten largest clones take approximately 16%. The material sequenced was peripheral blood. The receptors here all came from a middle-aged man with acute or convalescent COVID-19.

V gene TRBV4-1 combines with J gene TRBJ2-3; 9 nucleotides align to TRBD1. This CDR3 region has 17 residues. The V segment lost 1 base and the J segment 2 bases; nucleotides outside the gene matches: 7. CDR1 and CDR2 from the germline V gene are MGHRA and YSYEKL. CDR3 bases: TGCGCCAGCAGCCAAGCCCCGGACAGGGGAACCACAGATACGCAGTATTTT. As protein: CASSQAPDRGTTDTQYF.

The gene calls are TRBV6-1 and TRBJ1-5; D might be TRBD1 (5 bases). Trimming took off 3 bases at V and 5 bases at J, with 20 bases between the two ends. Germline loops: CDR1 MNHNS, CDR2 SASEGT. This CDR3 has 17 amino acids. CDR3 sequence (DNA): TGTGCCAGCAGTGAGGTTCGGGCAGGGTTCGGGCATCAGCCCCAGCATTTT. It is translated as CASSEVRAGFGHQPQHF.

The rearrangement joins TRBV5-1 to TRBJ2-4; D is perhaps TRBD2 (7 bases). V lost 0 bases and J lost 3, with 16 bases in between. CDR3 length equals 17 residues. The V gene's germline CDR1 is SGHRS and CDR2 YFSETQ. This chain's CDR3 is CASSLAGEGVGKNIQYF. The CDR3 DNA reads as TGCGCCAGCAGCTTGGCAGGGGAGGGAGTAGGCAAAAACATTCAGTACTTC.

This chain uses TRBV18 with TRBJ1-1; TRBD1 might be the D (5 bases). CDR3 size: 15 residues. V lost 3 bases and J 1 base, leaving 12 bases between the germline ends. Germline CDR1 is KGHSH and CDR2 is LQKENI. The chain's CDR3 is CASSPTTDPNTEAFF. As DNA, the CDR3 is TGTGCCAGCTCACCGACGACAGATCCGAACACTGAAGCTTTCTTT.

The CDR3 here is CATSLGGQGAYEQFF. The CDR3, as DNA: TGTGCCACCAGTTTGGGGGGGCAGGGGGCATATGAGCAGTTCTTC. The chain recombines TRBV24-1 with TRBJ2-1, with TRBD1 as a possible D gene (8 bases). Trimming shortened V by 6 bases and J by 8 bases, and 19 bases separated the two germline ends. This CDR3 is 15 amino acids long. Germline-derived CDR1 and CDR2 are KGHDR and SFDVKD.

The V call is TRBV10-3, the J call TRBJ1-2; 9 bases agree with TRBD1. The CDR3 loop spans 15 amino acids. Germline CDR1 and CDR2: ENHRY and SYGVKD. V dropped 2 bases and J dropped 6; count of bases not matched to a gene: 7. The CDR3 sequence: CAISENSGTGNGYTF. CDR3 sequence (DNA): TGTGCCATCAGTGAGAATTCCGGGACAGGGAATGGCTACACCTTC.

The CDR3 here is CASSRGGADNSPLHF. The CDR3 nucleotides are TGTGCCAGCAGCCGGGGGGGGGCCGATAATTCACCCCTCCACTTT. The chain couples TRBV9 to TRBJ1-6, with D possibly being TRBD1 (6 bases). Germline V gene sequence: CDR1 SGDLS, CDR2 YYNGEE. This CDR3 has 15 amino acids. The V end was cut by 4 bases, the J end by 5 bases, with 13 bases between.

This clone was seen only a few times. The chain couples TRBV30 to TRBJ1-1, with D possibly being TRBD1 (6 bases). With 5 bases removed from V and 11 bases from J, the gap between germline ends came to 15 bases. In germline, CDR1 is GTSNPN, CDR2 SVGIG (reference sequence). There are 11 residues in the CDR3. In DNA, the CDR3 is TGTGCCTGGGGCAAAGACAGGAGGGCTTTCTTT. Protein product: CAWGKDRRAFF. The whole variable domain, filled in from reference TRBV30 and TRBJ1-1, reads SQTIHQWPATLVQPVGSPLSLECTVEGTSNPNLYWYRQAAGRGLQLLFYSVGIGQISSEVPQNLSASRPQDRQFILSSKKLLLSDSGFYLCAWGKDRRAFFGQGTRLTVV.

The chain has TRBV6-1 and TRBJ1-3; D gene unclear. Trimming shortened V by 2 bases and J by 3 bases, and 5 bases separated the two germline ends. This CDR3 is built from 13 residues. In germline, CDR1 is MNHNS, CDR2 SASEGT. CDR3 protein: CASSETGGNTIYF. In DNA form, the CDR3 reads TGTGCCAGCAGTGAAACCGGTGGAAACACCATATATTTT.

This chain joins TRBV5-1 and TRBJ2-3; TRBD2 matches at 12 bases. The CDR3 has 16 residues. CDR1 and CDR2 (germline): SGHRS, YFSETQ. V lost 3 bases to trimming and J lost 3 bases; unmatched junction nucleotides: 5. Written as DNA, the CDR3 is TGCGCCAGCAGCTACCGGACTAGCGGGGATACAGATACGCAGTATTTT. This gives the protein CASSYRTSGDTDTQYF.

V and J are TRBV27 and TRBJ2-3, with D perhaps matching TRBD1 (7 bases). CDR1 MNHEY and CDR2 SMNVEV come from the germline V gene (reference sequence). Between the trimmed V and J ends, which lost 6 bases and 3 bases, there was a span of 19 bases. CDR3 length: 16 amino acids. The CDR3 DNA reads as TGTGCCAGCAGCCAGACTAGGGGGCTTAGAACAGATACGCAGTATTTT. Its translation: CASSQTRGLRTDTQYF.

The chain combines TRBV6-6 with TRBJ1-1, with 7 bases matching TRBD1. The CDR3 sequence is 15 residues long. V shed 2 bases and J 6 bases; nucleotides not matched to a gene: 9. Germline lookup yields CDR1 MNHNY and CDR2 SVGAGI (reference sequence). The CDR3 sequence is CASSYLSTGDAEAFF. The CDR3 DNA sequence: TGTGCCAGCAGTTACCTATCTACAGGGGACGCTGAAGCTTTCTTT.

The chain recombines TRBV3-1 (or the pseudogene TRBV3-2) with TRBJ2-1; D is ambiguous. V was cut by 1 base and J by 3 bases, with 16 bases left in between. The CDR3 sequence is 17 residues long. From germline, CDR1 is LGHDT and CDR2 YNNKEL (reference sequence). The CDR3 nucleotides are TGTGCCAGCAGCCAAGGCGCGTTCAGGAATTACTACAATGAGCAGTTCTTC. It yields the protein CASSQGAFRNYYNEQFF.

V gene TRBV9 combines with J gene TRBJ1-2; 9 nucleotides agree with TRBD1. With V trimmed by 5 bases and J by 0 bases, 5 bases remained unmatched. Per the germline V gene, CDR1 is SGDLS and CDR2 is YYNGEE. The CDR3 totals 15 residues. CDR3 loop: CASRERTGANYGYTF. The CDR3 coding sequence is TGTGCCAGCAGGGAGAGGACAGGGGCTAACTATGGCTACACCTTC.

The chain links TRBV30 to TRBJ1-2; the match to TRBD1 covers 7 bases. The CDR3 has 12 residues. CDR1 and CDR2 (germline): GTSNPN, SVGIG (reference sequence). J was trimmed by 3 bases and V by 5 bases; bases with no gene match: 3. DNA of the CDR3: TGTGCCTGGGGGACAGTGTACTATGGCTACACCTTC. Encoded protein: CAWGTVYYGYTF. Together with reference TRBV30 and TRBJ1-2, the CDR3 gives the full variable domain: SQTIHQWPATLVQPVGSPLSLECTVEGTSNPNLYWYRQAAGRGLQLLFYSVGIGQISSEVPQNLSASRPQDRQFILSSKKLLLSDSGFYLCAWGTVYYGYTFGSGTRLTVV.

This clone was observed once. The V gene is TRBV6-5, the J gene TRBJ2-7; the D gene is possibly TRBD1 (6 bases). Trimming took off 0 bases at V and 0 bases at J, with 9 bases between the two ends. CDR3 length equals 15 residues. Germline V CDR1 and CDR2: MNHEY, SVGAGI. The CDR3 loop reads CASSYSGTSSYEQYF. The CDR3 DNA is TGTGCCAGCAGTTACTCAGGGACATCCTCCTACGAGCAGTACTTC.

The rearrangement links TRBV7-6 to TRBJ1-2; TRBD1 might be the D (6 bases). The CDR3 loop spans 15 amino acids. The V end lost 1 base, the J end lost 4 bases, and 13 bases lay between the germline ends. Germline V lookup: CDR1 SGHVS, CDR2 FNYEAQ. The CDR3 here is CASSLGAGVAYGYTF. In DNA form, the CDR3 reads TGTGCCAGCAGCTTAGGGGCAGGGGTGGCCTATGGCTACACCTTC.

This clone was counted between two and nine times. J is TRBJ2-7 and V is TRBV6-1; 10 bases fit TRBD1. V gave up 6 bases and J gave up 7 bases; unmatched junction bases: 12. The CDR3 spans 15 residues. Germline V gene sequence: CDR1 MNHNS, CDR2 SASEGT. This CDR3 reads CASSHSGTGDVEQYV. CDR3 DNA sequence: TGTGCCAGCAGCCACTCCGGGACAGGGGACGTAGAGCAGTACGTC.

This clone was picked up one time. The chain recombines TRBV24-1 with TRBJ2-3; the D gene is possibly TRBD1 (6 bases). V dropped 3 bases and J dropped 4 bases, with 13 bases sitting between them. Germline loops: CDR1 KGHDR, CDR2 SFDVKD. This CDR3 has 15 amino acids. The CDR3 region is CATSDPAGVADTQYF. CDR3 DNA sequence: TGTGCCACCAGTGATCCGGCAGGGGTTGCAGATACGCAGTATTTT.

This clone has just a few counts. CDR3 in DNA: TGCAGCGTCAGGCTTCCGAACACTGAAGCTTTCTTT. This codes for CSVRLPNTEAFF. This sequence joins TRBV29-1 and TRBJ1-1; no clear D. This CDR3 has 12 residues. Germline V gene sequence: CDR1 SQVTM, CDR2 ANQGSEA. The V and J ends lost 6 bases and 1 base respectively, with 9 bases between them.

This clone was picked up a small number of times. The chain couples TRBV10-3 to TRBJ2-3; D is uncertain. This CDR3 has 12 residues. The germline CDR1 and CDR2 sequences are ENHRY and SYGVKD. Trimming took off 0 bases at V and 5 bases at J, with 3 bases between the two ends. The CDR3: CAISESRDTQYF. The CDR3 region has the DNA TGTGCCATCAGTGAGTCCCGAGATACGCAGTATTTT.

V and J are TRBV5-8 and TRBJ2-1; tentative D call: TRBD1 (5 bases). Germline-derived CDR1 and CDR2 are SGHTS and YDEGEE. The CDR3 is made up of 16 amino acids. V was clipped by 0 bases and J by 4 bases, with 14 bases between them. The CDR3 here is CASSLASGLGYNEQFF. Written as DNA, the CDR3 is TGTGCCAGCAGCTTGGCCTCAGGGTTGGGATACAATGAGCAGTTCTTC.